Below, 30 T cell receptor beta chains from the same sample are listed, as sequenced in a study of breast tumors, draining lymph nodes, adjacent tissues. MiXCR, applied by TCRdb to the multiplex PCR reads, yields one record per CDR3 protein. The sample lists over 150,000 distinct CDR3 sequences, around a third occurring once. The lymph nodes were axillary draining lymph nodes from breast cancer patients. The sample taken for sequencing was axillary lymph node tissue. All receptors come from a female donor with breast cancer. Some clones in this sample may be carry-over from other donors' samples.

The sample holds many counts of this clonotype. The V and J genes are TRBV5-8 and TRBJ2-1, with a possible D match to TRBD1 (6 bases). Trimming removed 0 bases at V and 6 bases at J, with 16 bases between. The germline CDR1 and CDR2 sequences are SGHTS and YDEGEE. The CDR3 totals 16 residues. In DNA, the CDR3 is TGTGCCAGCAGCTTGGTACCCAGGGGCCAATCCAATGAGCAGTTCTTC. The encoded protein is CASSLVPRGQSNEQFF.

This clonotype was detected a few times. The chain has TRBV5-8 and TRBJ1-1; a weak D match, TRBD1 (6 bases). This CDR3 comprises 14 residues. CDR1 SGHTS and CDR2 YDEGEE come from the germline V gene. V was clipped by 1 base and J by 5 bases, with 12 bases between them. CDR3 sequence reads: CASSLRGSGTEAFF. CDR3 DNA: TGTGCCAGCAGCTTGAGGGGGAGTGGGACTGAAGCTTTCTTT. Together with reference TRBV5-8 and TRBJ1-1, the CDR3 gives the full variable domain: EAGVTQSPTHLIKTRGQQATLRCSPISGHTSVYWYQQALGLGLQFLLWYDEGEERNRGNFPPRFSGRQFPNYSSELNVNALELEDSALYLCASSLRGSGTEAFFGQGTRLTVV.

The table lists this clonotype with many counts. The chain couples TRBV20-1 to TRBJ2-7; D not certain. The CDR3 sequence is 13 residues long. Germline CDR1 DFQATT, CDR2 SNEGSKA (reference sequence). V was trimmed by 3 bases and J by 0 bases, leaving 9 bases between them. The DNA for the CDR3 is TGCAGTGCTAGGGGCCGTCTCTCCTACGAGCAGTACTTC. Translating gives CSARGRLSYEQYF.

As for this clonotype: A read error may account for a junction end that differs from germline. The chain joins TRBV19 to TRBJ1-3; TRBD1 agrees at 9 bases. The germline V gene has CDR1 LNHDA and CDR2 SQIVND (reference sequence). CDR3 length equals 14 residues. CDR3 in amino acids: CASSRDRAGNTMYF. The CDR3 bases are TGTGCCAGTAGCCGGGACAGGGCTGGAAACACCATGTATTTT.

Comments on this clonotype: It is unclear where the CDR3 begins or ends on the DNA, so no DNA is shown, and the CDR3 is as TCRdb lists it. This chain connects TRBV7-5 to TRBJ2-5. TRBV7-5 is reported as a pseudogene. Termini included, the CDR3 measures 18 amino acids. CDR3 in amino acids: CISVPEEAFGGERETQYF.

Here the CDR3 reads CASSIEGTIYF. CDR3 DNA: TGTGCCAGTAGTATCGAGGGAACCATATATTTT. This chain connects TRBV19 to TRBJ1-3; D is uncertain. The germline V and J ends were trimmed by 3 bases and 10 bases, with 7 bases remaining between them. In germline, CDR1 is LNHDA, CDR2 SQIVND (reference sequence). The CDR3 covers 11 residues.

CDR3 nucleotides: TGTGCCAGCAGCTTGCGGGACAGGGGTTTCCATGAAAAACTGTTTTTT. Its protein product is CASSLRDRGFHEKLFF. The chain couples TRBV5-6 to TRBJ1-4, with TRBD1 matching over 10 bases. Looked up from germline, CDR1 is SGHDT and CDR2 is YYEEEE. Trimming cost V 1 base and J 6 bases; bases outside gene matches: 6. The CDR3 consists of 16 residues.

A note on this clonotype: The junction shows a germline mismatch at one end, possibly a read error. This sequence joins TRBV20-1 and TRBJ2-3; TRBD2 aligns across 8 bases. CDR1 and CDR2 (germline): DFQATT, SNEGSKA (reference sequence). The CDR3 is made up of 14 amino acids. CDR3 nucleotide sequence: TGCAGTGCCTACTTCAGCGGGAGCACAGCTACGCAGTATTTT. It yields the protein CSAYFSGSTATQYF.

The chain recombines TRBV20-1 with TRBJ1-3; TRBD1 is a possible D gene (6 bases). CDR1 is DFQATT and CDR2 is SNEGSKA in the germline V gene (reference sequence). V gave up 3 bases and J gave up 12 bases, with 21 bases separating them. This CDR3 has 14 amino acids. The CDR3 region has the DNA TGCAGTGCTAGGGCCGGGGGCAATGGAACCATCATATATTTT. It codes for CSARAGGNGTIIYF.

In DNA form, the CDR3 reads TGTGCCAGCAGCAAGGGGACTAGCCAAGAGACCCAGTACTTC. It is translated as CASSKGTSQETQYF. The chain couples TRBV11-2 to TRBJ2-5; 8 bases map to TRBD2. The V gene's germline CDR1 is SGHAT and CDR2 FQNNGV. The trim removed 5 bases at V and 1 base at J, leaving 3 bases unmatched. This CDR3 has 14 residues.

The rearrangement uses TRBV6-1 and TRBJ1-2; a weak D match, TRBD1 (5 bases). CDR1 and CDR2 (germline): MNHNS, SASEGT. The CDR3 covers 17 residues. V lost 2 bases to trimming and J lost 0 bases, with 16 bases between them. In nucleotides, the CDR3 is TGTGCCAGCAGTGAAAGAGCGGCAGGACAACCTAACTATGGCTACACCTTC. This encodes CASSERAAGQPNYGYTF.

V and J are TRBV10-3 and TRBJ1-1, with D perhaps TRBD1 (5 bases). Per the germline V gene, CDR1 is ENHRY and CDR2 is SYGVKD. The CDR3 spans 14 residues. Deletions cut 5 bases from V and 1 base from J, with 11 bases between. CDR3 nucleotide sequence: TGTGCCATCAGTACTACTACAGGGAACACTGAAGCTTTCTTT. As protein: CAISTTTGNTEAFF.

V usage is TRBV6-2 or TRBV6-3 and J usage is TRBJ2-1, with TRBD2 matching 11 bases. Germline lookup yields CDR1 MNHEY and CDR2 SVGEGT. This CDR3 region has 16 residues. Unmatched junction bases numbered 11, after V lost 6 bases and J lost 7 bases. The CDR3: CASRAILAGDGNEQFF. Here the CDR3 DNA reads TGTGCCAGCAGAGCGATACTAGCGGGAGATGGTAATGAGCAGTTCTTC.

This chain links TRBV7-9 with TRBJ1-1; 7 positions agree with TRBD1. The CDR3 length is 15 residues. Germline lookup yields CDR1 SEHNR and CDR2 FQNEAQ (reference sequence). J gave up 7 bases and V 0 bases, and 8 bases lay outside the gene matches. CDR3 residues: CASSLADLGDSEAFF. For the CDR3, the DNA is TGTGCCAGCAGCTTAGCGGATCTCGGGGACAGTGAAGCTTTCTTT.

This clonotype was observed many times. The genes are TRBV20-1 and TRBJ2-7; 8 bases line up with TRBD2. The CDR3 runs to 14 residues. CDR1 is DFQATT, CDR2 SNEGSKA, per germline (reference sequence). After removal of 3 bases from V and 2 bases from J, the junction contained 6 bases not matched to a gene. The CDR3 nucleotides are TGCAGTGCTAGGCTGCGCGGGGGGACCTACGAGCAGTACTTC. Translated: CSARLRGGTYEQYF.

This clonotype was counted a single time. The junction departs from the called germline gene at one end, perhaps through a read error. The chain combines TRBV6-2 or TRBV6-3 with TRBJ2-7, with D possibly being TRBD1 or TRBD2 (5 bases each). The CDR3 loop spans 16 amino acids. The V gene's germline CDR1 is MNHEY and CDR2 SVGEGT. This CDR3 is CASSYSVSGGSYEEYF. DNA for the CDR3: TGTGCCAGCAGTTACTCCGTGTCTGGGGGATCCTACGAGGAGTACTTC.

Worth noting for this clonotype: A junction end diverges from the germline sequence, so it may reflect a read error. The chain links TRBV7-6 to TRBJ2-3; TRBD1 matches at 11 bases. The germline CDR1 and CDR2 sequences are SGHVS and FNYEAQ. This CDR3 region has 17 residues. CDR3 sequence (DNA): TGTGCCAGCAGCTCCCTTGCTGGGACAGGGGGTTCAGATCCGCAGTATTTT. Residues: CASSSLAGTGGSDPQYF.

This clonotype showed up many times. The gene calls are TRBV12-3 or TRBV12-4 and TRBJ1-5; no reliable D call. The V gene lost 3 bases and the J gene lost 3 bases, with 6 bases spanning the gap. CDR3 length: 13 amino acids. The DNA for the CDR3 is TGTGCCAGCAGTTTTGGGAACAATCAGCCCCAGCATTTT. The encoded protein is CASSFGNNQPQHF.

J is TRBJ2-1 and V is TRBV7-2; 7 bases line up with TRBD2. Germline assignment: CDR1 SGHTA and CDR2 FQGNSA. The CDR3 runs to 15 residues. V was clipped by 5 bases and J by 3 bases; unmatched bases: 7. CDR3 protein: CASSTEREVYNEQFF. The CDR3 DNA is TGTGCCAGCAGCACCGAGCGGGAAGTCTACAATGAGCAGTTCTTC.

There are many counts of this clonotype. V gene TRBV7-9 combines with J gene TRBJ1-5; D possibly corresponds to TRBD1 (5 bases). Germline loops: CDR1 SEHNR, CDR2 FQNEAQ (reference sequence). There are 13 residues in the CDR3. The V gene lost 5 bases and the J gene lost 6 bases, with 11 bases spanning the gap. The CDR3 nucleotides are TGTGCCAGCAGCCTACAGGCGGCTCAGCCCCAGCATTTT. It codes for CASSLQAAQPQHF.

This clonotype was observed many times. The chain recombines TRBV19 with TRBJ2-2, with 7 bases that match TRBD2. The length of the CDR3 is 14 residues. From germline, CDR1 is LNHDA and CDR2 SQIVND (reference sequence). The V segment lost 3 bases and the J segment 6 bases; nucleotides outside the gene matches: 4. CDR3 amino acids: CASSIGGGAGELFF. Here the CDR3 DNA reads TGTGCCAGTAGTATTGGGGGAGGGGCCGGGGAGCTGTTTTTT.

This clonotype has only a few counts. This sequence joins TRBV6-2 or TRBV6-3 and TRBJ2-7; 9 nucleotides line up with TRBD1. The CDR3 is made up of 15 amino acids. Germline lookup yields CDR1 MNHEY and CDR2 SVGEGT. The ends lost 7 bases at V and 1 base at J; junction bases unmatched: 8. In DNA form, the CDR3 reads TGTGCCAGCACCCCTCAGACAGGGGGTTCCTACGAGCAGTACTTC. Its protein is CASTPQTGGSYEQYF.

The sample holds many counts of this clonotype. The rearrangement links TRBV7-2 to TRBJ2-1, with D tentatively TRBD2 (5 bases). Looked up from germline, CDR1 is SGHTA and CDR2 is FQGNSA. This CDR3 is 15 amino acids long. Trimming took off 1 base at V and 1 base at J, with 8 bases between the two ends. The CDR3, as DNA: TGTGCCAGCAGCTTAGTGCGGGTTTCCTACAATGAGCAGTTCTTC. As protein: CASSLVRVSYNEQFF.

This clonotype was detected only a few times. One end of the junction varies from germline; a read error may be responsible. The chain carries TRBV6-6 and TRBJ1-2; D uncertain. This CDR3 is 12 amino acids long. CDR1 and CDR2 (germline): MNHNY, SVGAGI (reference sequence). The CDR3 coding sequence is TGTGCCAGCAAGCGGGTTAACTATGGCTACGCCTTC. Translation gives CASKRVNYGYAF.

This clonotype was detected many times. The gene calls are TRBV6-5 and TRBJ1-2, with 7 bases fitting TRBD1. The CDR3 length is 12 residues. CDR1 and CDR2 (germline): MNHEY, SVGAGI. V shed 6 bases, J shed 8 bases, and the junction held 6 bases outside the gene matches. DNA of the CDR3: TGTGCCAGCAGCCGGGACAGACGGGGCTACACCTTC. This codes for CASSRDRRGYTF.

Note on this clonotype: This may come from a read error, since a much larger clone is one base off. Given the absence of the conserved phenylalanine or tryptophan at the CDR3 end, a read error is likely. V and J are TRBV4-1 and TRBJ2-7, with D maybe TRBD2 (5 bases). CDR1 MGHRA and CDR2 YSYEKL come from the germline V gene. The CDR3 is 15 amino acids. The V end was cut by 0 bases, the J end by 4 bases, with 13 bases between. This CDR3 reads CASSQEARVFYEQYL. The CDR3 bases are TGCGCCAGCAGCCAAGAAGCGAGGGTTTTTTACGAGCAGTACCTC.

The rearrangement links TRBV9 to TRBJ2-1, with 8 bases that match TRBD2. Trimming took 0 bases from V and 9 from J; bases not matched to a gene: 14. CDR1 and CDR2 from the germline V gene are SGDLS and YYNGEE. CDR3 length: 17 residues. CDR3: CASSVATRAGGHTEQFF. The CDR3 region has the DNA TGTGCCAGCAGCGTAGCTACAAGGGCGGGAGGCCACACTGAGCAGTTCTTC. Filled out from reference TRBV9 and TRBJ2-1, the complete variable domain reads DSGVTQTPKHLITATGQRVTLRCSPRSGDLSVYWYQQSLDQGLQFLIQYYNGEERAKGNILERFSAQQFPDLHSELNLSSLELGDSALYFCASSVATRAGGHTEQFFGPGTRLTVL.

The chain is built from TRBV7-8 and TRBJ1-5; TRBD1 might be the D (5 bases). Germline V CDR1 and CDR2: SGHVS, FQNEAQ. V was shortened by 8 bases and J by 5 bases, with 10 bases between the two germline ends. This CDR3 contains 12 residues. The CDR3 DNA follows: TGTGCCAGCCGTTCGGGGGATCAGCCCCAGCATTTT. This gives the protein CASRSGDQPQHF.

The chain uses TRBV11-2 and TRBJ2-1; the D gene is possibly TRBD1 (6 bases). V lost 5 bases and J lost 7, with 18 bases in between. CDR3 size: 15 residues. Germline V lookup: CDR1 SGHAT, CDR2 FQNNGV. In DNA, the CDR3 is TGTGCCAGCAGCGTTGAAAGCGCAGGGGCTAATGAGCAGTTCTTC. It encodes CASSVESAGANEQFF. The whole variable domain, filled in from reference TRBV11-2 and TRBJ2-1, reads EAGVAQSPRYKIIEKRQSVAFWCNPISGHATLYWYQQILGQGPKLLIQFQNNGVVDDSQLPKDRFSAERLKGVDSTLKIQPAKLEDSAVYLCASSVESAGANEQFFGPGTRLTVL.

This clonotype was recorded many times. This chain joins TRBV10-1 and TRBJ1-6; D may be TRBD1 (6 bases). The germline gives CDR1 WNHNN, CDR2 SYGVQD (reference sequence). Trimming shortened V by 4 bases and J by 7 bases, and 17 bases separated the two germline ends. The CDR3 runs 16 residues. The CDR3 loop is CASSAGGAGPNSPLHF. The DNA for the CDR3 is TGCGCCAGCAGTGCCGGGGGGGCAGGGCCCAATTCACCCCTCCACTTT.